The 9 T cell receptor beta chains in this list originate from one sample, sequenced in a study of T cell responses to AZD1222 COVID-19 vaccine (dated by TCRdb to the early 2020s). Reading the label with the study, this specimen's time point is: baseline before first vaccination. The method behind the library was the immunoSEQ multiplex PCR assay. Drawn from immuneACCESS, this table holds only the in-frame rearrangements with V and J called that TCRdb kept. Clones are partly lost; checked studies trace under half to an unresolved V gene and leave the rest unexplained. The sample yields 120,000 or so clones; about 90% were counted once. About 10% of the sample goes to the ten largest clones. The specimen was peripheral blood, collected on day 0 of AZD1222 vaccination. Receptors originate from an adult in good health.

The chain has TRBV11-2 and TRBJ2-7; D is perhaps TRBD1 (6 bases). Germline CDR1 is SGHAT and CDR2 is FQNNGV. This CDR3 has 14 residues. V was cut by 3 bases and J by 1 base, with 10 bases left in between. The chain's CDR3 is CASSFDRRSYEQYF. DNA of the CDR3: TGTGCCAGCAGCTTCGACAGGCGATCCTACGAGCAGTACTTC.

The DNA for the CDR3 is TGTGCCACCAGCAGAGCTAGCGGGGGGGGTCAAGAGACCCAGTACTTC. It specifies CATSRASGGGQETQYF. The chain employs TRBV15 and TRBJ2-5, with 12 bases lining up with TRBD2. Germline CDR1 LNHNV, CDR2 YYDKDF (reference sequence). The CDR3 sequence is 16 residues long. V shed 1 base, J shed 2 bases, and the junction held 2 bases outside the gene matches.

The chain employs TRBV5-1 and TRBJ2-3, with D perhaps matching TRBD1 (5 bases). The CDR3 runs to 15 residues. Per germline, CDR1 SGHRS and CDR2 YFSETQ. The ends were cut back, 7 bases at V and 3 bases at J, with 18 bases in the middle. The CDR3 bases are TGCGCCAGCCGACAGCAGGGTGAGCCAACAGATACGCAGTATTTT. Encoded protein: CASRQQGEPTDTQYF.

V is TRBV7-2 and J is TRBJ1-5; a possible D gene is TRBD1 (6 bases). Trimming pared 5 bases from V and 3 bases from J, leaving 26 bases between. The CDR3 runs 19 residues. Germline V gene lookup returns CDR1 SGHTA and CDR2 FQGNSA. The CDR3 sequence is CASSPRFPGDINNNQPQHF. The CDR3 region has the DNA TGTGCCAGCAGCCCCAGGTTCCCAGGGGACATAAACAACAATCAGCCCCAGCATTTT.

CDR3 protein: CASSRAYTGELFF. The CDR3 nucleotides are TGTGCCAGCAGTCGGGCCTACACCGGGGAGCTGTTTTTT. The gene calls are TRBV6-5 and TRBJ2-2; D ambiguous. This CDR3 is built from 13 residues. Germline V gene data show CDR1 as MNHEY and CDR2 as SVGAGI. V lost 5 bases and J 3 bases, leaving 7 bases between the germline ends.

The sample holds a few counts of this clone. V and J are TRBV7-3 and TRBJ2-7; the D gene is possibly TRBD2 (5 bases). V was trimmed by 2 bases and J by 0 bases, leaving 14 bases between them. The CDR3 is made up of 16 amino acids. Germline loops: CDR1 SGHTA, CDR2 FQGTGA. This chain's CDR3 is CASSLGGGSGSYEQYF. CDR3 DNA sequence: TGTGCCAGCAGCTTAGGTGGAGGCTCGGGCTCCTACGAGCAGTACTTC. The full variable domain, rest sourced from reference TRBV7-3 and TRBJ2-7, is GAGVSQTPSNKVTEKGKYVELRCDPISGHTALYWYRQSLGQGPEFLIYFQGTGAADDSGLPNDRFFAVRPEGSVSTLKIQRTERGDSAVYLCASSLGGGSGSYEQYFGPGTRLTVT.

The chain has TRBV4-1 and TRBJ2-7; D may match TRBD1 or TRBD2 (5 bases each). V was cut by 4 bases and J by 8 bases, with 21 bases left in between. This CDR3 is 15 amino acids long. CDR1 MGHRA and CDR2 YSYEKL come from the germline V gene. The CDR3 loop is CASSLLSGPQGQQYF. The CDR3 coding sequence is TGCGCCAGCAGCCTTCTAAGCGGTCCGCAGGGCCAGCAGTACTTC.

The chain joins TRBV6-1 to TRBJ1-2, with 7 positions matching TRBD1. The CDR3 is 13 residues long. The ends lost 3 bases at V and 5 bases at J; junction bases unmatched: 3. Germline V gives CDR1 MNHNS, CDR2 SASEGT. CDR3 coding DNA: TGTGCCAGCAGTGAGCAGGGGGTTTATGGCTACACCTTC. Its translation is CASSEQGVYGYTF.

The chain has TRBV3-1 (or the pseudogene TRBV3-2) and TRBJ2-7; no reliable D call. Trimming took off 7 bases at V and 0 bases at J, with 10 bases between the two ends. CDR1 is LGHDT and CDR2 is YNNKEL in the germline V gene (reference sequence). CDR3 length equals 13 residues. CDR3 in amino acids: CASTGSISYEQYF. CDR3 DNA: TGTGCCAGCACTGGATCCATCTCCTACGAGCAGTACTTC.